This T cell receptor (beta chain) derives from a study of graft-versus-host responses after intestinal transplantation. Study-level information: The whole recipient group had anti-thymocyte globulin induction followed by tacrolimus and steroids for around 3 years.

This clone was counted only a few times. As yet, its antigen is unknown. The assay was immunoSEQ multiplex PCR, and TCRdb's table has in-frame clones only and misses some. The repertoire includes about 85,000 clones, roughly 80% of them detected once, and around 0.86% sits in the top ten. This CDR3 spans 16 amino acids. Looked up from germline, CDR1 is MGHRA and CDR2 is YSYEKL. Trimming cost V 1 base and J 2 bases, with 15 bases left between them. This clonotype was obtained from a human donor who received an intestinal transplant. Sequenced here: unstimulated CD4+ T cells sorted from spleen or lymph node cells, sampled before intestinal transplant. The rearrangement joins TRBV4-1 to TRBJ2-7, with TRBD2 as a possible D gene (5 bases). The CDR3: CASSQAISGTPYEQYF. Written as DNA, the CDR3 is TGCGCCAGCAGCCAAGCGATCTCGGGAACACCCTACGAGCAGTACTTC.